This T cell receptor (beta chain) was observed in a study of cytomegalovirus exposure and HLA in healthy donors. Produced via immunoSEQ multiplex PCR; TCRdb's table is partial and in-frame only. The repertoire holds some 130,000 clones, with about 80% as singletons. Germline values: CDR1 SGHNT, CDR2 YYREEE (reference sequence). This CDR3 has 14 residues. V lost 0 bases to trimming and J lost 5 bases, with 11 bases between them. The chain carries TRBV5-4 and TRBJ1-1; D gene ambiguous. Sequencing input: PBMCs. The sequence was collected from a man younger than 45 in good health and CMV-seropositive. The CDR3 region has the DNA TGTGCCAGCAGCTTGGGAGCGGGTCAGACTGAAGCTTTCTTT. Amino acids: CASSLGAGQTEAFF.